This TCR beta chain originates from a study of CD8 T cell repertoires and HIV-1 epitope variants. Overall study context: T cells were stimulated with Twenty-five Gag and Nef peptides separately.

The protocol was immunoSEQ multiplex PCR, while the TCRdb copy is restricted to in-frame clones and leaves out a portion. The table includes about 90,000 clones, 60% to 80% detected once. The CDR3 loop spans 15 amino acids. V was trimmed by 4 bases and J by 0 bases, leaving 12 bases between them. CDR1 is MGHDK, CDR2 SYGVNS, per germline. Sequenced material: uncultured baseline CD8+ T cells from peripheral blood mononuclear cells (PBMCs). The source of this sequence is a male donor with HIV. V and J are TRBV25-1 and TRBJ1-1; D not resolved. CDR3 sequence reads: CASSAREWMNTEAFF. The DNA of the CDR3 is TGTGCCAGCAGTGCCCGGGAATGGATGAACACTGAAGCTTTCTTT.